This paragraph reports one T cell receptor beta chain. The antigen remains undetermined. Clones were read by immunoSEQ multiplex PCR, and TCRdb kept only the in-frame ones, dropping some. The table has roughly 45,000 clones, 85% seen once. The data originate from a study of OX40 agonist ivuxolimab in advanced cancers. Across the whole study: Among those enrolled, mean age was about 60 years (range roughly 20 to 85) and about 79% were male. Broader study findings: Compared with CD4+, CD8+ T cells on average had more expanded clones.

V lost 6 bases, J lost 2 bases, and 5 bases stayed unmatched. Germline CDR1 is SQVTM and CDR2 is ANQGSEA. CDR3 size: 14 residues. Sequenced material: CD4+ or CD8+ T cells sorted from blood, taken in a trial of the OX40 agonist ivuxolimab. The rearrangement uses TRBV29-1 and TRBJ2-3; 10 bases fit TRBD2. The source of this sequence is an adult with an advanced solid tumor such as melanoma, head and neck, liver or kidney cancer. The CDR3 spells CSVAGLATTDTQYF. The CDR3 coding sequence is TGCAGCGTCGCGGGACTAGCGACCACAGATACGCAGTATTTT.